This is a list of T cell receptor beta chains from one sample in a study of control samples from healthy donors and cancer patients. Generated by immunoSEQ multiplex PCR, the TCRdb table keeps only in-frame clones and is missing some. In the table there are some 130,000 clones, less than 90% of which are singletons. The source material was blood. The receptors derive from a woman aged 30 to 39 in good health. CDR3s include the opening cysteine and the closing phenylalanine or tryptophan. D genes are given only for firm matches. Clone size appears in some rows only: once, few, many, or a class for an expanded clone.

J: TRBJ1-1; D: TRBD1; V: TRBV28; size: .; CDR3: CASSPATGMNTEAFF; DNA: TGTGCCAGCAGTCCCGCGACAGGGATGAACACTGAAGCTTTCTTT
J: TRBJ2-7; D: TRBD2; V: TRBV7-9; size: once; CDR3: CASSPVRGASGEQYF; DNA: TGTGCCAGCAGCCCCGTGCGGGGGGCCTCGGGCGAGCAGTACTTC
J: TRBJ1-2; D: .; V: TRBV11-2; size: once; CDR3: CASSGSEAYGYTF; DNA: TGTGCCAGCAGCGGTTCAGAGGCCTATGGCTACACCTTC
J: TRBJ2-3; D: TRBD2; V: TRBV15; size: .; CDR3: CATSRGLATVGLSSTDTQYF; DNA: TGTGCCACCAGCAGAGGACTAGCCACCGTCGGATTATCTAGCACAGATACGCAGTATTTT
J: TRBJ2-6; D: .; V: TRBV19; size: .; CDR3: CATPIGQGGANVLTF; DNA: TGTGCCACCCCTATTGGGCAGGGTGGGGCCAACGTCCTGACTTTC
J: TRBJ1-1; D: .; V: TRBV2; size: .; CDR3: CASPDRDTEAFF; DNA: TGTGCCAGCCCGGACCGGGACACTGAAGCTTTCTTT
J: TRBJ2-1; D: .; V: TRBV11-3; size: .; CDR3: CASSLRGGTTMYEQFF; DNA: TGTGCCAGCAGCTTAAGAGGCGGCACTACAATGTATGAGCAGTTCTTC
J: TRBJ1-5; D: .; V: TRBV2; size: .; CDR3: CASSEVKGWSPQHF; DNA: TGTGCCAGCAGTGAAGTGAAGGGGTGGTCGCCCCAGCATTTT
J: TRBJ2-1; D: TRBD2; V: TRBV5-6; size: .; CDR3: CASSPYFSGGLAEQFF; DNA: TGTGCCAGCAGCCCCTATTTTTCGGGAGGGTTAGCTGAGCAGTTCTTC
J: TRBJ1-5; D: TRBD1; V: TRBV2; size: .; CDR3: CASRPRQGNQPQHF; DNA: TGTGCCAGCAGGCCCCGACAGGGGAATCAGCCCCAGCATTTT
J: TRBJ2-5; D: .; V: TRBV7-9; size: .; CDR3: CASSLNQETQYF; DNA: TGTGCCAGCAGCTTAAACCAAGAGACCCAGTACTTC
J: TRBJ2-2; D: TRBD1; V: TRBV5-1; size: .; CDR3: CASSLQPTGTGYTGELFF; DNA: TGCGCCAGCAGCTTGCAACCCACCGGGACAGGGTACACCGGGGAGCTGTTTTTT
J: TRBJ2-3; D: .; V: TRBV4-2; size: .; CDR3: CASSQGGPTDTQYF; DNA: TGTGCCAGCAGCCAAGGGGGACCCACAGATACGCAGTATTTT
J: TRBJ2-7; D: .; V: TRBV30; size: .; CDR3: CAWSALLGGLIYEQYF; DNA: TGTGCCTGGAGTGCCCTTCTTGGGGGGCTAATCTACGAGCAGTACTTC
J: TRBJ1-2; D: .; V: TRBV7-9; size: .; CDR3: CASSLAIAHYGYTF; DNA: TGTGCCAGCAGCTTAGCGATCGCTCACTATGGCTACACCTTC
J: TRBJ1-2; D: TRBD1; V: TRBV5-4; size: .; CDR3: CASSLGGTGNNYGYTF; DNA: TGTGCCAGCAGCTTGGGGGGGACAGGGAACAACTATGGCTACACCTTC
J: TRBJ1-1; D: .; V: TRBV10-3; size: .; CDR3: CAISNSREDTEAFF; DNA: TGTGCCATCAGTAACAGCAGGGAGGACACTGAAGCTTTCTTT
J: TRBJ2-2; D: .; V: TRBV18; size: once; CDR3: CASSPDRNTGELFF; DNA: TGTGCCAGCTCACCCGACAGGAACACCGGGGAGCTGTTTTTT
J: TRBJ2-1; D: .; V: TRBV20-1; size: .; CDR3: CSARPSDEQFF; DNA: TGCAGTGCTAGACCTAGTGATGAGCAGTTCTTC
J: TRBJ1-1; D: .; V: TRBV24-1; size: .; CDR3: CATSRGTESTEAFF; DNA: TGTGCCACCAGTAGAGGGACCGAAAGCACTGAAGCTTTCTTT
J: TRBJ2-7; D: .; V: TRBV18; size: .; CDR3: CASSPPSPAFGEQYF; DNA: TGTGCCAGCTCACCACCGAGCCCGGCGTTCGGCGAGCAGTACTTC
J: TRBJ1-1; D: .; V: TRBV7-2; size: once; CDR3: CASSTRDGRNTEAFF; DNA: TGTGCCAGCAGCACCCGGGACGGCAGAAACACTGAAGCTTTCTTT
J: TRBJ2-5; D: TRBD1; V: TRBV9; size: .; CDR3: CASSGTGQETQYF; DNA: TGTGCCAGCAGCGGGACAGGCCAAGAGACCCAGTACTTC
J: TRBJ1-5; D: .; V: TRBV19; size: .; CDR3: CASTPQGLPQPQHF; DNA: TGTGCCAGTACTCCACAGGGTCTTCCTCAGCCCCAGCATTTT
J: TRBJ2-3; D: .; V: TRBV3-1/TRBV3-2; size: once; CDR3: CASSQRPPSVSRSTDTQYF; DNA: TGTGCCAGCAGCCAAAGGCCTCCTAGCGTTTCCCGGAGCACAGATACGCAGTATTTT
J: TRBJ1-5; D: .; V: TRBV6-1; size: .; CDR3: CASSETSRAQHF; DNA: TGTGCCAGCAGTGAAACCTCCCGGGCCCAGCATTTT
J: TRBJ2-1; D: .; V: TRBV4-1; size: once; CDR3: CASSQDIVGALVYNEQFF; DNA: TGCGCCAGCAGCCAAGATATAGTAGGGGCACTAGTGTACAATGAGCAGTTCTTC
J: TRBJ1-1; D: .; V: TRBV3-1/TRBV3-2; size: .; CDR3: CASIINAGGNTEAFF; DNA: TGTGCCAGCATCATAAACGCGGGGGGGAACACTGAAGCTTTCTTT
J: TRBJ2-1; D: .; V: TRBV4-2; size: .; CDR3: CASSQDPALSYNEQFF; DNA: TGTGCCAGCAGCCAAGATCCGGCACTCTCCTACAATGAGCAGTTCTTC
J: TRBJ1-3; D: .; V: TRBV2; size: .; CDR3: CASRPNSGNTIYF; DNA: TGTGCCAGCCGTCCCAACTCTGGAAACACCATATATTTT
J: TRBJ1-5; D: .; V: TRBV18; size: .; CDR3: CASSLDEGGNQPQHF; DNA: TGTGCCAGCTCACTCGATGAGGGGGGCAATCAGCCCCAGCATTTT
J: TRBJ1-2; D: .; V: TRBV11-3; size: .; CDR3: CASSQGDYGYTF; DNA: TGTGCCAGCAGTCAGGGCGACTATGGCTACACCTTC
J: TRBJ2-3; D: .; V: TRBV29-1; size: once; CDR3: CSVDVASTDTQYF; DNA: TGCAGCGTTGACGTAGCTAGCACAGATACGCAGTATTTT
J: TRBJ2-5; D: .; V: TRBV12-1; size: .; CDR3: CASSFMVGHQETQYF; DNA: TGTGCCAGCAGCTTTATGGTGGGGCACCAAGAGACCCAGTACTTC
J: TRBJ2-7; D: .; V: TRBV4-2; size: .; CDR3: CASSQVYGGYEQYF; DNA: TGTGCCAGCAGCCAAGTGTACGGAGGGTACGAGCAGTACTTC
J: TRBJ2-1; D: TRBD2; V: TRBV19; size: .; CDR3: CASSKDAGGSNEQFF; DNA: TGTGCCAGTAGCAAAGACGCGGGAGGGTCCAATGAGCAGTTCTTC
J: TRBJ1-1; D: .; V: TRBV15; size: .; CDR3: CATSGEYNTEAFF; DNA: TGTGCCACCTCCGGGGAATACAACACTGAAGCTTTCTTT